These 9 T cell receptor beta chains originate from one sample sequenced in a study of blood T cell repertoires in COVID-19. The method was immunoSEQ multiplex PCR; TCRdb's version includes in-frame clones alone and lacks a portion of them. The sample contains roughly 30,000 clones, 70% to 85% of which appear only once. Sequenced sample: peripheral blood. The receptors stem from an older woman with acute or convalescent COVID-19.

The chain combines TRBV19 with TRBJ2-2; TRBD1 matches 8 bases. Trimming removed 6 bases from V and 3 bases from J; junction bases left unmatched: 6. The CDR3 runs to 15 residues. Germline V gene sequence: CDR1 LNHDA, CDR2 SQIVND (reference sequence). The CDR3 is CASRPGTGHTGELFF. CDR3 nucleotides: TGTGCCAGTAGACCTGGGACAGGCCACACCGGGGAGCTGTTTTTT.

This sequence joins TRBV6-4 and TRBJ2-1, with D perhaps matching TRBD2 (6 bases). V lost 3 bases and J lost 0, with 15 bases in between. The V gene's germline CDR1 is MRHNA and CDR2 SNTAGT. The CDR3 is made up of 17 amino acids. CDR3 in amino acids: CASSEVAFGGSYNEQFF. CDR3 nucleotides: TGTGCCAGCAGTGAGGTGGCATTCGGGGGCTCCTACAATGAGCAGTTCTTC.

A few counts support this clone. The V gene is TRBV29-1, the J gene TRBJ1-1; D remains ambiguous. The CDR3 has 12 residues. The germline gives CDR1 SQVTM, CDR2 ANQGSEA. Trimming cost V 1 base and J 5 bases, with 8 bases left between them. The CDR3 region has the DNA TGCAGCGTTGAAGGGCAGGCAACTGAAGCTTTCTTT. Translating gives CSVEGQATEAFF.

The rearrangement links TRBV28 to TRBJ1-1; D gene ambiguous. V was pared by 4 bases and J by 4 bases, with 7 bases between. Germline V lookup: CDR1 MDHEN, CDR2 SYDVKM. This CDR3 region has 12 residues. CDR3 sequence: CASSSPSTEAFF. The CDR3 nucleotides read TGTGCCAGCAGTTCTCCCAGCACTGAAGCTTTCTTT.

On this clone itself: Sequence at one end of the junction differs from germline and may be a read error. Distinct nucleotide sequences in the sample also encode this CDR3. The chain couples TRBV7-8 to TRBJ2-7, with 8 bases lining up with TRBD2. CDR1 and CDR2 from the germline V gene are SGHVS and FQNEAQ. This CDR3 contains 15 residues. DNA for the CDR3: TGTGCCAGTAGCTTAGGTCTAGCGGGTCTCTACGAGCAGTACTTC. The encoded protein is CASSLGLAGLYEQYF.

This chain uses TRBV7-3 with TRBJ1-1, with a tentative D call TRBD1 (5 bases). The germline V and J ends were trimmed by 2 bases and 4 bases, with 8 bases remaining between them. Germline V CDR1 and CDR2: SGHTA, FQGTGA. The CDR3 loop spans 13 amino acids. The CDR3 here is CASSLSGITEAFF. The CDR3 nucleotides are TGTGCCAGCAGCTTATCAGGGATCACTGAAGCTTTCTTT.

The chain has TRBV4-2 and TRBJ1-1; tentatively, D is TRBD1 (5 bases). Trimming took 0 bases from V and 6 from J, leaving 32 bases between them. The CDR3 loop spans 21 amino acids. Germline V lookup: CDR1 LGHNA, CDR2 YNFKEQ. The CDR3 region has the DNA TGTGCCAGCAGCCAAGATCTCGTGGACAACGGTCTCACGGGGGGGAAGGCTGAAGCTTTCTTT. It specifies CASSQDLVDNGLTGGKAEAFF.

This chain links TRBV3-1 (or the pseudogene TRBV3-2) with TRBJ2-1; the D gene is possibly TRBD1 (5 bases). Trimming took 4 bases from V and 10 from J, leaving 8 bases between them. Per germline, CDR1 LGHDT and CDR2 YNNKEL (reference sequence). The CDR3 sequence is 11 residues long. The CDR3 is CASSLGHEQFF. CDR3 nucleotide sequence: TGTGCCAGCAGCCTTGGACACGAGCAGTTCTTC.

The genes are TRBV5-6 and TRBJ2-7; D is perhaps TRBD1 (7 bases). Trimming cost V 4 bases and J 3 bases, with 17 bases left between them. The V gene's germline CDR1 is SGHDT and CDR2 YYEEEE. The CDR3 sequence is 15 residues long. The CDR3 sequence is CASSMGQGGYYEQYF. In nucleotides, the CDR3 is TGTGCCAGCAGCATGGGGCAGGGGGGATACTACGAGCAGTACTTC. Filled out from reference TRBV5-6 and TRBJ2-7, the complete variable domain reads DAGVTQSPTHLIKTRGQQVTLRCSPKSGHDTVSWYQQALGQGPQFIFQYYEEEERQRGNFPDRFSGHQFPNYSSELNVNALLLGDSALYLCASSMGQGGYYEQYFGPGTRLTVT.